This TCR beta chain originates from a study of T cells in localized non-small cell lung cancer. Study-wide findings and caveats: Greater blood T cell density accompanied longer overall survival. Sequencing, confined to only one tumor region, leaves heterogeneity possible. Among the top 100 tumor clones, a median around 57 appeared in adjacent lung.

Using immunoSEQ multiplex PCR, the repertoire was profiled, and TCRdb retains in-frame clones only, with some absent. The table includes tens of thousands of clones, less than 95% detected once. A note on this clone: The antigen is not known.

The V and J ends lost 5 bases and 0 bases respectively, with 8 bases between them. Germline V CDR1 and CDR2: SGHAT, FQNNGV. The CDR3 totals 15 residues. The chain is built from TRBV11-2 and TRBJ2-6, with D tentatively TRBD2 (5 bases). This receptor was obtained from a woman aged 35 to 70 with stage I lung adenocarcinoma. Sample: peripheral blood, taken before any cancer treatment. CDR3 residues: CASSTGVSGANVLTF. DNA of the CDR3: TGTGCCAGCAGCACCGGGGTCTCTGGGGCCAACGTCCTGACTTTC.